Shown below are 26 T cell receptor beta chains from a single sample sequenced in a study of blood T cell repertoires in COVID-19. Clones were sequenced by immunoSEQ multiplex PCR, and TCRdb holds only the in-frame ones, with some missing. The table includes 150,000 to 200,000 clones, roughly 80% detected once. Sequencing was performed on peripheral blood. These receptors all stem from a man between 60 and 70 years old with active or convalescent COVID-19.

CDR3 nucleotide sequence: TGTGCCAGCAGTCCCAACAGGGTCTGGAATCAGCCCCAGCATTTT. It yields the protein CASSPNRVWNQPQHF. This chain links TRBV27 with TRBJ1-5, with D possibly matching TRBD1 (6 bases). The CDR3 is 15 amino acids. The V gene's germline CDR1 is MNHEY and CDR2 SMNVEV (reference sequence). The ends were cut back, 5 bases at V and 4 bases at J, with 15 bases in the middle.

The sample holds a few counts of this clone. CDR3 loop: CAPKPPSRESYEQYF. The CDR3 nucleotides are TGTGCCCCCAAACCTCCTTCCAGGGAATCCTACGAGCAGTACTTC. V usage is TRBV24-1 and J usage is TRBJ2-7; possible D gene TRBD1, 5 bases. Germline CDR1 reads KGHDR; CDR2 reads SFDVKD. CDR3 length equals 15 residues. V gave up 12 bases and J gave up 1 base, with 21 bases separating them.

The chain couples TRBV18 to TRBJ2-3, with 14 positions matching TRBD2. Germline V gene lookup returns CDR1 KGHSH and CDR2 LQKENI. The CDR3 covers 16 residues. J lost 2 bases, V lost 3 bases, and 1 base had no gene match. This CDR3 is CASSPGLAGVTDTQYF. The CDR3 DNA is TGTGCCAGCTCACCGGGACTAGCGGGAGTCACAGATACGCAGTATTTT.

The J gene is TRBJ2-7, the V gene TRBV27; a possible D gene is TRBD1 (5 bases). Germline CDR1 and CDR2: MNHEY and SMNVEV (reference sequence). V gave up 5 bases and J gave up 2 bases, with 13 bases separating them. The CDR3 loop spans 14 amino acids. CDR3 in DNA: TGTGCCAGCAGTCCTTCGACAGCCGCCTACGAGCAGTACTTC. Encoded protein: CASSPSTAAYEQYF.

The chain combines TRBV6-5 with TRBJ2-5; 10 nucleotides align to TRBD2. The germline CDR1 and CDR2 sequences are MNHEY and SVGAGI. The J segment lost 5 bases and the V segment lost 8 bases, leaving 11 bases of the junction unmatched. The CDR3 is 15 residues long. The CDR3 DNA reads TGTGCCAGCTGTATGATAGCGGGAGGAATTGAGACCCAGTACTTC. Translating gives CASCMIAGGIETQYF.

This chain links TRBV6-6 with TRBJ2-7, with 8 bases lining up with TRBD2. The junction had 14 bases not matched to a gene; V was cut back by 7 bases and J by 3 bases. Germline V gene lookup returns CDR1 MNHNY and CDR2 SVGAGI (reference sequence). This CDR3 comprises 16 residues. The CDR3, as DNA: TGTGCCAGCAATCGCCCAGCGGGGGAACACCACTACGAGCAGTACTTC. Translated: CASNRPAGEHHYEQYF.

This clone was counted only a few times. The chain has TRBV6-5 and TRBJ1-3; D is unresolved. CDR1 and CDR2 from the germline V gene are MNHEY and SVGAGI. Trimming pared 2 bases from V and 0 bases from J, leaving 11 bases between. The CDR3 covers 16 residues. As DNA, the CDR3 is TGTGCCAGCAGTTACGGTGGACTGAACTCTGGAAACACCATATATTTT. Translating it yields CASSYGGLNSGNTIYF.

The rearrangement links TRBV29-1 to TRBJ2-7, with D hard to call. The CDR3 runs 12 residues. The germline gives CDR1 SQVTM, CDR2 ANQGSEA. Trimming removed 6 bases at V and 1 base at J, with 10 bases between. CDR3 amino acids: CSVMTDSYEQYF. CDR3 bases: TGCAGCGTGATGACTGATTCCTACGAGCAGTACTTC.

Of note for this clone: At one of its ends the junction is not consistent with the germline gene, which may arise from a read error. This chain links TRBV23-1 with TRBJ1-1; 8 bases are shared with TRBD1. TRBV23-1 is annotated as an ORF whose role is uncertain. The CDR3 runs 16 residues. In DNA, the CDR3 is TGCGCCAGCAATCAAATCCAGGGGGCTTGGCACACTGAAGCTTTCTTT. Its translation is CASNQIQGAWHTEAFF.

The chain is built from TRBV3-1 (or the pseudogene TRBV3-2) and TRBJ2-2; no reliable D call. The CDR3 has 13 amino acids. V was pared by 1 base and J by 3 bases, with 3 bases between. Germline loops: CDR1 LGHDT, CDR2 YNNKEL (reference sequence). The CDR3 region has the DNA TGTGCCAGCAGCCAAGCCTACACCGGGGAGCTGTTTTTT. Protein product: CASSQAYTGELFF.

This CDR3 is CASSVTSGSVDTQYF. Here the CDR3 DNA reads TGTGCCAGCAGTGTCACTAGCGGGAGTGTGGATACGCAGTATTTT. The chain carries TRBV2 and TRBJ2-3; 11 nucleotides match TRBD2. The V gene's germline CDR1 is SNHLY and CDR2 FYNNEI. J lost 6 bases, V lost 4 bases, and 6 bases had no gene match. CDR3 length: 15 amino acids.

CDR3 sequence reads: CASSLERSGSGYEQYF. For the CDR3, the DNA is TGTGCCAGCAGCTTGGAACGGAGCGGGAGTGGGTACGAGCAGTACTTC. The V gene is TRBV7-3, the J gene TRBJ2-7; 8 nucleotides align to TRBD2. Germline-derived CDR1 and CDR2 are SGHTA and FQGTGA. The CDR3 is 16 amino acids. V trimming: 3 bases; J trimming: 4 bases; junction bases outside the gene matches: 11.

The V and J genes are TRBV19 and TRBJ1-4; D remains ambiguous. The CDR3 spans 23 residues. Trimming stripped 7 bases from V and 4 bases from J, with 40 bases between. Germline CDR1 reads LNHDA; CDR2 reads SQIVND (reference sequence). The CDR3 loop reads CASINPLITPSSPIGPFNEKLFF. CDR3 nucleotides: TGTGCCAGTATCAACCCCTTAATTACCCCCTCTAGCCCGATAGGCCCATTTAATGAAAAACTGTTTTTT.

The chain has TRBV5-6 and TRBJ1-2; TRBD1 aligns across 7 bases. CDR1 SGHDT and CDR2 YYEEEE come from the germline V gene. V lost 0 bases and J lost 4; bases outside the gene matches: 9. The CDR3 consists of 16 residues. The CDR3 spells CASSLDRGRWGYGYTF. The CDR3 coding sequence is TGTGCCAGCAGCTTGGACAGGGGCCGGTGGGGCTATGGCTACACCTTC.

The CDR3 region has the DNA TGTGCCAGCAGCCCCCGACAGGGGGCGGCTAATGAAAAACTGTTTTTT. Its translation: CASSPRQGAANEKLFF. The chain uses TRBV3-1 (or the pseudogene TRBV3-2) and TRBJ1-4, with TRBD1 matching over 10 bases. Per the germline V gene, CDR1 is LGHDT and CDR2 is YNNKEL (reference sequence). V trimming: 4 bases; J trimming: 3 bases; junction bases outside the gene matches: 5. The CDR3 contains 16 residues.

The genes are TRBV7-2 and TRBJ2-1; the match to TRBD2 covers 8 bases. Looked up from germline, CDR1 is SGHTA and CDR2 is FQGNSA. The CDR3 has 16 amino acids. With 4 bases clipped from V and 2 bases from J, the junction kept 7 bases outside the gene matches. The CDR3 DNA reads as TGTGCCAGCAGCTACCAGGGGACTAGTGCCTACAATGAGCAGTTCTTC. Translated: CASSYQGTSAYNEQFF.

This clone has only one observation. This rearrangement joins TRBV19 to TRBJ2-7, with TRBD1 as a possible D gene (6 bases). CDR3 length: 15 residues. The germline V gene encodes CDR1 LNHDA and CDR2 SQIVND (reference sequence). The V end lost 1 base, the J end lost 1 base, and 11 bases lay between the germline ends. CDR3 residues: CASSIGPRGSYEQYF. The CDR3 coding sequence is TGTGCCAGTAGTATAGGTCCCAGGGGATCCTACGAGCAGTACTTC.

A single count supports this clone. The V and J genes are TRBV10-3 and TRBJ2-3, with 8 positions matching TRBD2. V was clipped by 2 bases and J by 6 bases; unmatched bases: 4. This CDR3 spans 14 amino acids. Germline V gives CDR1 ENHRY, CDR2 SYGVKD. CDR3 amino acids: CAISEREGGDTQYF. The CDR3 coding sequence is TGTGCCATCAGTGAGCGGGAGGGTGGGGATACGCAGTATTTT.

The chain links TRBV4-1 to TRBJ1-4, with 8 positions matching TRBD1. The CDR3 sequence is 15 residues long. Germline CDR1 is MGHRA and CDR2 is YSYEKL. V lost 6 bases, J lost 7 bases, and 10 bases stayed unmatched. Here the CDR3 reads CASRPGAGGVEKLFF. CDR3 DNA sequence: TGCGCCAGCAGGCCAGGAGCAGGGGGCGTTGAAAAACTGTTTTTT.

This clone was counted a single time. The V gene is TRBV4-3, the J gene TRBJ1-4; D gene ambiguous. CDR1 is LGHNA and CDR2 is YSLEER in the germline V gene. Deletions cut 0 bases from V and 10 bases from J, with 15 bases between. This CDR3 comprises 15 residues. The CDR3 here is CASSQDLATVRKLFF. CDR3 bases: TGCGCCAGCAGCCAAGATCTAGCAACCGTGCGAAAACTGTTTTTT.

This clone was observed a single time. The rearrangement joins TRBV29-1 to TRBJ1-3; TRBD1 is a possible D gene (5 bases). CDR3 size: 11 residues. The germline gives CDR1 SQVTM, CDR2 ANQGSEA. V gave up 7 bases and J gave up 4 bases, with 8 bases separating them. The CDR3 nucleotides are TGCAGCGCCCGACAGGGAAACACCATATATTTT. This translates into CSARQGNTIYF.

This rearrangement joins TRBV4-3 to TRBJ1-2; 7 bases are shared with TRBD1. The CDR3 totals 15 residues. Trimming removed 1 base from V and 7 bases from J; junction bases left unmatched: 9. Germline-derived CDR1 and CDR2 are LGHNA and YSLEER. For the CDR3, the DNA is TGCGCCAGCAGCCAAGTACGAGGGGGCATCGGTGGCTACACCTTC. Protein product: CASSQVRGGIGGYTF.

The chain joins TRBV10-2 to TRBJ2-5; 8 nucleotides line up with TRBD2. V lost 10 bases, J lost 4 bases, and 11 bases stayed unmatched. CDR3 length: 14 residues. Looked up from germline, CDR1 is WSHSY and CDR2 is SAAADI. The CDR3 loop reads CATRGGQGGETQYF. CDR3 coding DNA: TGCGCCACCCGGGGGGGGCAAGGAGGAGAGACCCAGTACTTC.

The chain carries TRBV3-1 (or the pseudogene TRBV3-2) and TRBJ1-6; D may be TRBD1 (5 bases). The germline CDR1 and CDR2 sequences are LGHDT and YNNKEL (reference sequence). Between the trimmed V and J ends, which lost 7 bases and 10 bases, there was a span of 17 bases. The CDR3 is 14 residues long. The CDR3 is CASTGDNRGSPLHF. As DNA, the CDR3 is TGTGCCAGCACTGGGGATAATAGGGGATCACCCCTCCACTTT.

The genes are TRBV7-9 and TRBJ2-1; 7 positions agree with TRBD2. V dropped 4 bases and J dropped 1; count of bases not matched to a gene: 10. Germline V gene sequence: CDR1 SEHNR, CDR2 FQNEAQ (reference sequence). The CDR3 totals 17 residues. CDR3 nucleotides: TGTGCCAGCAGCTCTAAGGGCGGGAGAAGGTCCTACAATGAGCAGTTCTTC. Encoded protein: CASSSKGGRRSYNEQFF.

This sequence joins TRBV7-9 and TRBJ2-2, with TRBD2 as a possible D gene (5 bases). This CDR3 is 13 amino acids long. V was pared by 3 bases and J by 6 bases, with 8 bases between. Germline assignment: CDR1 SEHNR and CDR2 FQNEAQ (reference sequence). The CDR3 coding sequence is TGTGCCAGCAGCTTTTGGACTTCCGGGGAGCTGTTTTTT. Protein: CASSFWTSGELFF.